The 8 T cell receptor beta chains below all came from one sample that was sequenced in a study of OX40 agonist ivuxolimab in advanced cancers. TCRdb's copy holds only in-frame clones and misses some; the assay was immunoSEQ multiplex PCR. The sample lists 35,000 to 45,000 clones; about 88% were seen once. The sequences come from CD4+ or CD8+ T cells sorted from blood, collected in a trial of the OX40 agonist ivuxolimab. All receptors come from an adult with an advanced solid tumor such as melanoma, head and neck, liver or kidney cancer.

V is TRBV5-4 and J is TRBJ1-4, with 7 bases matching TRBD1. CDR3 length equals 14 residues. The germline V gene encodes CDR1 SGHNT and CDR2 YYREEE (reference sequence). The V segment lost 2 bases and the J segment 6 bases; nucleotides outside the gene matches: 4. CDR3 region: CASSLQGRDEKLFF. CDR3 nucleotide sequence: TGTGCCAGCAGCTTACAGGGGAGGGATGAAAAACTGTTTTTT.

The chain links TRBV30 to TRBJ2-5, with a weak D call TRBD2 (6 bases). Germline V gene sequence: CDR1 GTSNPN, CDR2 SVGIG (reference sequence). The CDR3 has 13 amino acids. The V gene lost 2 bases and the J gene lost 2 bases, with 9 bases spanning the gap. In nucleotides, the CDR3 is TGTGCCTGGAGTAGGCGGGAACAAGAGACCCAGTACTTC. Encoded protein: CAWSRREQETQYF.

V and J are TRBV5-1 and TRBJ2-7; 11 positions agree with TRBD2. CDR3 size: 17 residues. The V gene end was trimmed by 0 bases and the J gene end by 2 bases; junction bases not matched to a gene: 7. The germline CDR1 and CDR2 sequences are SGHRS and YFSETQ. DNA of the CDR3: TGCGCCAGCAGCTTGGGGCTAGCGGGGGGACAAACCTACGAGCAGTACTTC. It specifies CASSLGLAGGQTYEQYF.

V gene TRBV7-3 combines with J gene TRBJ1-5; D uncertain. The V end was cut by 5 bases, the J end by 3 bases, with 17 bases between. This CDR3 region has 16 residues. The germline V gene has CDR1 SGHTA and CDR2 FQGTGA. CDR3 protein: CASSPAVAAPNQPQHF. CDR3 coding DNA: TGTGCCAGCAGCCCCGCAGTGGCTGCTCCCAATCAGCCCCAGCATTTT. The full variable domain, rest sourced from reference TRBV7-3 and TRBJ1-5, is GAGVSQTPSNKVTEKGKYVELRCDPISGHTALYWYRQSLGQGPEFLIYFQGTGAADDSGLPNDRFFAVRPEGSVSTLKIQRTERGDSAVYLCASSPAVAAPNQPQHFGDGTRLSIL.

V and J are TRBV6-5 and TRBJ2-5, with D perhaps matching TRBD1 (5 bases). The CDR3 extends over 15 amino acids. Trimming removed 3 bases at V and 1 base at J, with 12 bases between. Germline V gene lookup returns CDR1 MNHEY and CDR2 SVGAGI. The DNA of the CDR3 is TGTGCCAGCAGTTATTCGAGCAGGGTCCAAGAGACCCAGTACTTC. Amino acids: CASSYSSRVQETQYF.

CDR3 residues: CASSPLERVAGELFF. In DNA, the CDR3 is TGTGCCAGCAGCCCTCTGGAACGGGTGGCCGGGGAGCTGTTTTTT. The V gene is TRBV7-6, the J gene TRBJ2-2; D not resolved. This CDR3 has 15 residues. The germline V gene encodes CDR1 SGHVS and CDR2 FNYEAQ. Trimming shortened V by 5 bases and J by 6 bases, and 16 bases separated the two germline ends. Based on the CDR3 plus reference TRBV7-6 and TRBJ2-2, the full variable domain is GAGVSQSPRYKVTKRGQDVALRCDPISGHVSLYWYRQALGQGPEFLTYFNYEAQQDKSGLPNDRFSAERPEGSISTLTIQRTEQRDSAMYRCASSPLERVAGELFFGEGSRLTVL.

CDR3 in amino acids: CASSLSPGSNQPQHF. CDR3 in DNA: TGCGCCAGCAGCTTGTCCCCCGGGAGCAATCAGCCCCAGCATTTT. This chain uses TRBV5-1 with TRBJ1-5; D uncertain. From germline, CDR1 is SGHRS and CDR2 YFSETQ. V was trimmed by 1 base and J by 1 base, leaving 9 bases between them. The CDR3 is 15 amino acids.

The chain joins TRBV19 to TRBJ1-2; 7 nucleotides agree with TRBD1. Germline values: CDR1 LNHDA, CDR2 SQIVND (reference sequence). The CDR3 is 15 amino acids. Trimming at V came to 6 bases and at J to 0 bases, leaving 7 bases not matched to a gene. CDR3 protein: CASSLQGSSNYGYTF. The CDR3 bases are TGTGCCAGTAGCCTACAGGGGTCCTCTAACTATGGCTACACCTTC.